The rows below give T cell receptor beta chains drawn from one sample of a study of cytomegalovirus exposure and HLA in healthy donors. Some clones are missing from TCRdb's copy, which holds only in-frame ones; the method was immunoSEQ multiplex PCR. Here the sample spans over 90,000 clones, approximately 87% being singletons. The source material was PBMCs. The receptors were gathered from a man in his forties in good health and CMV-seronegative. Each CDR3 is given with its conserved first and last residue. A D gene is named only where the DNA matches it firmly. Where a row states a size, it is once, few, many or the class of an expanded clone; other rows omit it.

>-|TRBD1|TRBV27|TRBJ2-5
CASSPLDRVQETQYF
TGTGCCAGCAGTCCCCTGGACAGGGTGCAAGAGACCCAGTACTTC
>few|-|TRBV7-9|TRBJ2-2
CASSLGSGQQGELFF
TGTGCCAGCAGCTTAGGTTCCGGACAACAAGGGGAGCTGTTTTTT
>once|-|TRBV7-9|TRBJ2-7
CASSIAGVRSHEQYF
TGTGCCAGCAGCATTGCAGGGGTTAGGTCCCACGAGCAGTACTTC
>-|TRBD1|TRBV5-1|TRBJ1-5
CASSLQGNQPQHF
TGCGCCAGCAGCTTACAGGGGAATCAGCCCCAGCATTTT
>-|-|TRBV7-2|TRBJ2-2
CASSSTGTVGGELFF
TGTGCCAGCAGCTCAACCGGGACTGTAGGCGGGGAGCTGTTTTTT
>-|-|TRBV5-4|TRBJ1-1
CASSLRPGGTEAFF
TGTGCCAGCAGCTTGAGGCCGGGGGGGACTGAAGCTTTCTTT
>-|TRBD2|TRBV2|TRBJ2-5
CASSPSGQETQYF
TGTGCCAGCAGTCCTAGCGGCCAAGAGACCCAGTACTTC
>-|TRBD1|TRBV19|TRBJ1-4
CASSRSQGAREKLFF
TGTGCCAGTAGCCGTTCTCAGGGGGCGCGGGAAAAACTGTTTTTT
>-|TRBD2|TRBV7-2|TRBJ2-1
CASSLSGGAHNEQFF
TGTGCCAGCAGCCTTAGCGGGGGCGCCCACAATGAGCAGTTCTTC
>-|TRBD1|TRBV30|TRBJ1-5
CAWSVHRGQEGANQPQHF
TGTGCCTGGAGTGTCCATCGGGGACAGGAGGGGGCAAATCAGCCCCAGCATTTT
>few|-|TRBV7-9|TRBJ1-6
CASSQRGGYLSNNSPLHF
TGTGCCAGCAGCCAGCGGGGGGGGTATCTAAGCAATAATTCACCCCTCCACTTT
>-|-|TRBV19|TRBJ1-6
CASSSGGGNSPLHF
TGTGCCAGTAGTAGCGGGGGGGGTAATTCACCCCTCCACTTT
>-|TRBD2|TRBV6-6|TRBJ2-5
CASTEWVERGGTQYF
TGTGCCAGCACCGAGTGGGTGGAGCGGGGGGGGACCCAGTACTTC
>-|TRBD1|TRBV2|TRBJ2-7
CASTPGQGANEQYF
TGTGCCAGCACCCCGGGACAGGGGGCTAACGAGCAGTACTTC
>-|-|TRBV5-1|TRBJ2-1
CASTPQGGINEQFF
TGCGCCAGCACCCCACAGGGGGGGATAAATGAGCAGTTCTTC
>-|-|TRBV11-2|TRBJ2-3
CASSLGASTISQYF
TGTGCCAGCAGCTTAGGGGCTAGCACAATATCGCAGTATTTT
>-|TRBD1|TRBV10-3|TRBJ1-6
CAIGPGQGNSPLHF
TGTGCCATCGGACCGGGACAGGGTAATTCACCCCTCCACTTT
>once|TRBD2|TRBV5-4|TRBJ2-1
CASSRGTSRTYNEQFF
TGTGCCAGCAGCCGCGGGACTAGCAGGACCTACAATGAGCAGTTCTTC
>-|TRBD1|TRBV5-6|TRBJ2-5
CASSRQGTQETQYF
TGTGCCAGCAGCCGACAGGGAACCCAAGAGACCCAGTACTTC
>-|TRBD1|TRBV9|TRBJ1-1
CASSVGQGATEAFF
TGTGCCAGCAGCGTAGGTCAGGGGGCAACTGAAGCTTTCTTT
>-|-|TRBV18|TRBJ1-1
CASSLQAGRDTEAFF
TGTGCCAGCTCACTACAGGCGGGGAGGGACACTGAAGCTTTCTTT
>-|-|TRBV7-2|TRBJ1-5
CASSLPEHHQPQHF
TGTGCCAGCAGCTTGCCGGAGCACCATCAGCCCCAGCATTTT